This T cell receptor beta chain was profiled in a study of read filtering for tumor transcriptome and immune sequencing. Turning to the study itself: Mean patient age was roughly 66 years, range about 47 to 90; 17 male, roughly 14 female.

Remarks on this clonotype: A far larger clone is off by one base, so a read error is likely.

This library used roughly 400 ng RNA and molecular barcoded adaptors spanning alpha/delta and beta/gamma chains. From the reads, TCRdb called clonotypes with MiXCR, one entry per CDR3 protein. The data hold around 65,000 distinct CDR3 sequences, with about 19% observed a single time. Germline V gives CDR1 SGHNT, CDR2 YENEEA. This CDR3 is built from 15 residues. The origin of this receptor is a donor aged 40 or over with multiple myeloma. The specimen was a population of CD138-negative cells sorted from bone marrow. This chain uses TRBV11-3 with TRBJ2-1; D could derive from TRBD1 or TRBD2 (5 bases each). CDR3 nucleotide sequence: TGTGCCAGCAGCTTAGGACCTGGGACCTACAATGAGCAGTCCTTC. Translating gives CASSLGPGTYNEQSF.